Shown below are 22 T cell receptor beta chains from a single sample sequenced in a study of beta chain features in type 1 diabetes. Study results and caveats: Type 1 diabetes patients showed a moderate but significant shortening of TCRB CDR3s in all four CD4+ subsets.

Investigators reverse transcribed all isolated RNA, so they sequenced expressed TCRB transcripts. Repertoires were generated with immunoSEQ multiplex PCR, while TCRdb's copy carries only in-frame clones and drops some. The profile shows around 690,000 clones, over 10% of them singletons. No antigens are known for them. Specimen: naive CD4+ T cells from blood. The receptors derive from a man aged 25-45 years with type 1 diabetes.

This rearrangement joins TRBV9 to TRBJ2-1; 9 bases are shared with TRBD1. The V gene end was trimmed by 4 bases and the J gene end by 5 bases; junction bases not matched to a gene: 7. This CDR3 region has 15 residues. CDR1 SGDLS and CDR2 YYNGEE come from the germline V gene. In DNA, the CDR3 is TGTGCCAGCAGCCCTCCCCGGGACAGGGACAATGAGCAGTTCTTC. Protein sequence: CASSPPRDRDNEQFF.

The chain employs TRBV6-5 and TRBJ1-3, with D uncertain. Trimming left V 2 bases short and J 3 bases short, with 11 bases between. The CDR3 spans 15 residues. The germline V gene has CDR1 MNHEY and CDR2 SVGAGI. The CDR3 region has the DNA TGTGCCAGCAGTTACGGCGGGTCGCGTGGAAACACCATATATTTT. Its protein product is CASSYGGSRGNTIYF.

V gene TRBV7-2 combines with J gene TRBJ2-6; TRBD1 aligns across 9 bases. CDR3 length: 17 amino acids. The germline V gene has CDR1 SGHTA and CDR2 FQGNSA. Germline trimming cut 4 bases from V and 3 bases from J; bases unmatched to any gene: 7. The DNA for the CDR3 is TGTGCCAGCAGCTCGGGACAGGGAGTCGGTGGGGCCAACGTCCTGACTTTC. It translates to CASSSGQGVGGANVLTF.

The chain joins TRBV9 to TRBJ2-7; D might be TRBD1 or TRBD2, each matching 5 bases. The CDR3 runs 15 residues. Trimming shortened V by 2 bases and J by 3 bases, and 15 bases separated the two germline ends. CDR1 is SGDLS, CDR2 YYNGEE, per germline. CDR3 sequence (DNA): TGTGCCAGCAGCGTCAGAGGGGACGGACACTACGAGCAGTACTTC. Translation: CASSVRGDGHYEQYF.

This clone was detected only a few times. This chain connects TRBV29-1 to TRBJ2-3, with TRBD1 identical over 8 bases. Germline CDR1 reads SQVTM; CDR2 reads ANQGSEA. The length of the CDR3 is 14 residues. J gave up 6 bases and V 6 bases, and 11 bases lay outside the gene matches. The CDR3 DNA reads TGCAGCGTAGCACAGGGGGTGACCTGGGATACGCAGTATTTT. Translation gives CSVAQGVTWDTQYF.

This clone was observed a handful of times. The chain recombines TRBV6-1 with TRBJ2-7; D is perhaps TRBD2 (5 bases). The CDR3 spans 14 residues. Germline CDR1 and CDR2: MNHNS and SASEGT. V dropped 6 bases and J dropped 1 base, with 13 bases sitting between them. The CDR3 loop is CASRVRTGSYEQYF. CDR3 coding DNA: TGTGCCAGCAGGGTCCGGACTGGGTCCTACGAGCAGTACTTC.

This clone appeared a few times. The rearrangement joins TRBV30 to TRBJ2-5, with 10 bases matching TRBD2. Germline lookup yields CDR1 GTSNPN and CDR2 SVGIG (reference sequence). After removal of 2 bases from V and 6 bases from J, the junction contained 9 bases not matched to a gene. CDR3 length: 15 residues. CDR3 amino acids: CAWSRGLAGDQTQYF. In nucleotides, the CDR3 is TGTGCCTGGAGTAGAGGGCTAGCGGGGGACCAGACCCAGTACTTC.

This clone was recorded a few times. V and J are TRBV10-3 and TRBJ1-6; D remains ambiguous. This CDR3 has 15 residues. The germline V gene encodes CDR1 ENHRY and CDR2 SYGVKD. V was cut by 4 bases and J by 7 bases, with 14 bases left in between. The CDR3, as DNA: TGTGCCATCAGTGCTGACCACGGGCGGAATTCACCCCTCCACTTT. It codes for CAISADHGRNSPLHF.

This clone was seen many times. In the same sample, other DNA sequences code for this CDR3. The chain links TRBV7-2 to TRBJ2-3, with unresolved D. Germline V CDR1 and CDR2: SGHTA, FQGNSA. The CDR3 consists of 11 residues. The V end was cut by 3 bases, the J end by 2 bases, with 0 bases between. The CDR3 is CASSFTDTQYF. In nucleotides, the CDR3 is TGTGCCAGCAGCTTCACAGATACGCAGTATTTT.

The genes are TRBV10-3 and TRBJ1-1, with D possibly matching TRBD1 (5 bases). CDR1 ENHRY and CDR2 SYGVKD come from the germline V gene. Between the trimmed V and J ends, which lost 6 bases and 6 bases, there was a span of 11 bases. The CDR3 sequence is 12 residues long. CDR3 loop: CAISQGYSEAFF. The CDR3 bases are TGTGCCATCAGCCAGGGTTACTCTGAAGCTTTCTTT.

The chain is built from TRBV12-5 and TRBJ1-3; possible D gene TRBD1, 5 bases. The germline V gene has CDR1 LGHNT and CDR2 FRNRAP. V shed 5 bases and J shed 5 bases, with 19 bases lying between them. This CDR3 contains 16 residues. CDR3 region: CASGTDTPRGRNTIYF. As DNA, the CDR3 is TGTGCTAGTGGTACGGACACGCCGCGTGGCCGAAACACCATATATTTT.

This clone has just a few counts. This rearrangement joins TRBV25-1 to TRBJ1-6, with 8 bases lining up with TRBD1. The germline V gene has CDR1 MGHDK and CDR2 SYGVNS. Trimming cost V 4 bases and J 6 bases; bases outside gene matches: 5. This CDR3 is 15 amino acids long. Here the CDR3 DNA reads TGTGCCAGCAGTGCCTGGACAGGGTCTAATTCACCCCTCCACTTT. This sequence encodes CASSAWTGSNSPLHF.

V is TRBV5-1 and J is TRBJ2-7; D tentatively fits TRBD1 or TRBD2 (6 bases each). Trimming took off 4 bases at V and 2 bases at J, with 16 bases between the two ends. The germline V gene has CDR1 SGHRS and CDR2 YFSETQ. The CDR3 has 15 amino acids. CDR3 sequence reads: CASSGGTTPAYEQYF. The CDR3, as DNA: TGCGCCAGCAGCGGCGGGACAACGCCAGCCTACGAGCAGTACTTC.

The V call is TRBV7-3, the J call TRBJ2-3, with D tentatively TRBD2 (5 bases). With 0 bases removed from V and 0 bases from J, the gap between germline ends came to 10 bases. This CDR3 region has 16 residues. The germline V gene has CDR1 SGHTA and CDR2 FQGTGA. CDR3 nucleotide sequence: TGTGCCAGCAGCTTAACTATGGGCGGGAGCACAGATACGCAGTATTTT. It translates to CASSLTMGGSTDTQYF.

This clone has only a few counts. The sample holds other DNA sequences that translate to the same CDR3. The V call is TRBV7-2, the J call TRBJ1-6; 7 nucleotides agree with TRBD1. The CDR3 consists of 15 residues. Germline CDR1 is SGHTA and CDR2 is FQGNSA. Losses at the gene ends were 1 base for V and 7 bases for J; bases not matched to a gene: 4. The CDR3 DNA follows: TGTGCCAGCAGCTTAGGAGGGGGCGGGAATTCACCCCTCCACTTT. Translated: CASSLGGGGNSPLHF.

The V gene is TRBV28, the J gene TRBJ2-6; perhaps TRBD2 as D (6 bases). Trimming shortened V by 5 bases and J by 0 bases, and 11 bases separated the two germline ends. This CDR3 contains 16 residues. The germline CDR1 and CDR2 sequences are MDHEN and SYDVKM. CDR3 DNA: TGTGCCAGCAGTGGGGACTTTAGCTCTGGGGCCAACGTCCTGACTTTC. Translating it yields CASSGDFSSGANVLTF.

The J gene is TRBJ1-6, the V gene TRBV7-2; the D is unclear. The CDR3 totals 12 residues. The V gene lost 8 bases and the J gene lost 2 bases, with 4 bases spanning the gap. Germline CDR1 SGHTA, CDR2 FQGNSA. In DNA, the CDR3 is TGTGCCAGCGGCCCCTATAATTCACCCCTCCACTTT. Encoded protein: CASGPYNSPLHF. Full variable domain (outside the CDR3, taken from reference TRBV7-2 and TRBJ1-6): GAGVSQSPSNKVTEKGKDVELRCDPISGHTALYWYRQSLGQGLEFLIYFQGNSAPDKSGLPSDRFSAERTGGSVSTLTIQRTQQEDSAVYLCASGPYNSPLHFGNGTRLTVT.

This clone appeared a few times. The same CDR3 is also encoded by other DNA sequences in this sample. This chain connects TRBV25-1 to TRBJ1-1; D gene uncertain. The V end was cut by 5 bases, the J end by 0 bases, with 7 bases between. This CDR3 spans 13 amino acids. Germline lookup yields CDR1 MGHDK and CDR2 SYGVNS. The CDR3 coding sequence is TGTGCCAGCAGTCGGGAGGTGAACACTGAAGCTTTCTTT. Translated: CASSREVNTEAFF.

The V and J genes are TRBV6-1 and TRBJ1-1; TRBD1 aligns across 9 bases. The germline CDR1 and CDR2 sequences are MNHNS and SASEGT. V trimming: 5 bases; J trimming: 5 bases; junction bases outside the gene matches: 9. The CDR3 length is 15 residues. The CDR3 nucleotides are TGTGCCAGCAGTCAAACAGGGGGCGCAGGGACTGAAGCTTTCTTT. Amino acid sequence: CASSQTGGAGTEAFF.

This sequence joins TRBV7-9 and TRBJ1-1; D remains ambiguous. The CDR3 totals 15 residues. Between the trimmed V and J ends, which lost 0 bases and 0 bases, there was a span of 8 bases. CDR1 and CDR2 from the germline V gene are SEHNR and FQNEAQ (reference sequence). The CDR3 DNA reads TGTGCCAGCAGCTTAGCCGGGAGTATGAACACTGAAGCTTTCTTT. This translates into CASSLAGSMNTEAFF.

Comment on this clone: Additional DNA sequences in this sample encode the identical CDR3. The chain couples TRBV5-1 to TRBJ2-2; D is perhaps TRBD2 (5 bases). Germline V gene lookup returns CDR1 SGHRS and CDR2 YFSETQ. CDR3 length: 14 residues. Trimming pared 4 bases from V and 1 base from J, leaving 8 bases between. The CDR3 here is CASSPSGNTGELFF. CDR3 DNA: TGCGCCAGCAGCCCGAGCGGGAACACCGGGGAGCTGTTTTTT.

The V call is TRBV7-2, the J call TRBJ2-7, with 9 nucleotides matching TRBD1. The CDR3 is 16 residues long. Germline V gene data show CDR1 as SGHTA and CDR2 as FQGNSA. J lost 0 bases, V lost 4 bases, and 7 bases had no gene match. The CDR3 sequence is CASSSPSTGGSYEQYF. In DNA form, the CDR3 reads TGTGCCAGCAGCTCCCCATCGACAGGGGGCTCCTACGAGCAGTACTTC. Variable domain in full (rest from reference TRBV7-2 and TRBJ2-7): GAGVSQSPSNKVTEKGKDVELRCDPISGHTALYWYRQSLGQGLEFLIYFQGNSAPDKSGLPSDRFSAERTGGSVSTLTIQRTQQEDSAVYLCASSSPSTGGSYEQYFGPGTRLTVT.